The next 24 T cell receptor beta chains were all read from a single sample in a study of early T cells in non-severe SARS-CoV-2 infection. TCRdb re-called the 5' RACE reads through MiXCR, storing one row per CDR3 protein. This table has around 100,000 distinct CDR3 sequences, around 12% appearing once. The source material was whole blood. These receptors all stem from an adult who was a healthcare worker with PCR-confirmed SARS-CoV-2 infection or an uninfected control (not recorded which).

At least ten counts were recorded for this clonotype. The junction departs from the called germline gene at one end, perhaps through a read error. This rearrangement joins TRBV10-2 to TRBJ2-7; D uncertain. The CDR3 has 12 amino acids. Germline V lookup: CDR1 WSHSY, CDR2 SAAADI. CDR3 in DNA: TGCGCCAGCAGGGAGTTAAATTACGAGCAGTACTTC. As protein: CASRELNYEQYF.

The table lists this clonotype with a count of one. The CDR3 protein is CASSAYGTSGEQYF. As DNA, the CDR3 is TGTGCCAGCAGCGCCTACGGGACTAGCGGCGAGCAGTACTTC. The V call is TRBV9, the J call TRBJ2-7; TRBD2 matches 11 bases. With 3 bases clipped from V and 6 bases from J, the junction kept 5 bases outside the gene matches. This CDR3 region has 14 residues. In germline, CDR1 is SGDLS, CDR2 YYNGEE.

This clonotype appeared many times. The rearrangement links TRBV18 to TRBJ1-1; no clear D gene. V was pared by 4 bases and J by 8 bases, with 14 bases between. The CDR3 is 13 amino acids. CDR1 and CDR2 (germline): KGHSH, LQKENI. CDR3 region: CASSLGSPLEAFF. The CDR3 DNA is TGTGCCAGCTCACTAGGCTCGCCCTTAGAAGCTTTCTTT.

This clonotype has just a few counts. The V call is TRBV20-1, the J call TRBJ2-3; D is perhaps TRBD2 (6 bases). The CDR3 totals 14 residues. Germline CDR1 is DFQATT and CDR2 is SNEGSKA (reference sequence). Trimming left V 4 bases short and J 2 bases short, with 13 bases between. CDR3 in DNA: TGCAGTGCTACCAAAGGAGGGTCCACAGATACGCAGTATTTT. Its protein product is CSATKGGSTDTQYF.

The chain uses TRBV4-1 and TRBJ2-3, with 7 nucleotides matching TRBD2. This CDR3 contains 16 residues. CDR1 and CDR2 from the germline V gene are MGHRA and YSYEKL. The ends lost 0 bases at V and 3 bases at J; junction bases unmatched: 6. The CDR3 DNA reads TGCGCCAGCAGCCAAGATCATCCAGCGGGAACAGATACGCAGTATTTT. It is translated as CASSQDHPAGTDTQYF.

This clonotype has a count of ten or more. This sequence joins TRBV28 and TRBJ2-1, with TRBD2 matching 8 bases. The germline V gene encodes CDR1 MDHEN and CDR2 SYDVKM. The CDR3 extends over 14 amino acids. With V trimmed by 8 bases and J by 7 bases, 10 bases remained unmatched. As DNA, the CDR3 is TGTGCCAGCGTTAGCGGGAAGGGGGGGAATGAGCAGTTCTTC. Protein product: CASVSGKGGNEQFF.

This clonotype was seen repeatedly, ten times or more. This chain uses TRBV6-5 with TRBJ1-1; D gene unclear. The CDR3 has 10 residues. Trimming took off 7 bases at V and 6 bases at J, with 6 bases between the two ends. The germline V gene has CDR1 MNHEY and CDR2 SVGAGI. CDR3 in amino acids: CASKGAEAFF. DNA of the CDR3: TGTGCCAGCAAGGGCGCTGAAGCTTTCTTT.

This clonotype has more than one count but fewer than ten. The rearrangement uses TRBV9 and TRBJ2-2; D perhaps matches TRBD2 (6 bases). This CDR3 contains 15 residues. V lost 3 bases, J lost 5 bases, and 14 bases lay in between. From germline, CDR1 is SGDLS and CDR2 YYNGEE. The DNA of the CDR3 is TGTGCCAGCAGCGCCTGGGACTCCCTAACCGGGGAGCTGTTTTTT. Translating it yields CASSAWDSLTGELFF.

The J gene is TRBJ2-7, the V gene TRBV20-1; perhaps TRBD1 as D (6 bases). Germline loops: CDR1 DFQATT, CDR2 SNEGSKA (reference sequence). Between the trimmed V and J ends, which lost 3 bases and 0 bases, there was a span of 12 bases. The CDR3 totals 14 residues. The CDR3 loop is CSASRAGVSYEQYF. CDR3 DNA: TGCAGTGCTAGTAGAGCAGGGGTCTCCTACGAGCAGTACTTC.

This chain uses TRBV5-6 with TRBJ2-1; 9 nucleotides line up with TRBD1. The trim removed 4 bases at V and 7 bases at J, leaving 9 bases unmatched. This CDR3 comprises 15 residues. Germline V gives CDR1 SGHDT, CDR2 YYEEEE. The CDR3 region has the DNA TGTGCCAGCAGCATGGGACAGGGCGTCAAGAATGAGCAGTTCTTC. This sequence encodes CASSMGQGVKNEQFF.

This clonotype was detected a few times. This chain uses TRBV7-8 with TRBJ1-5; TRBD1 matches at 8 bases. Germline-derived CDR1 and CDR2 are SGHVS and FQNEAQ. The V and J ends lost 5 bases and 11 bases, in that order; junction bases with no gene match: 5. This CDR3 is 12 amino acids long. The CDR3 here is CASSPGQGAQHF. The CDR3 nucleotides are TGTGCCAGCAGCCCAGGACAGGGCGCCCAGCATTTT.

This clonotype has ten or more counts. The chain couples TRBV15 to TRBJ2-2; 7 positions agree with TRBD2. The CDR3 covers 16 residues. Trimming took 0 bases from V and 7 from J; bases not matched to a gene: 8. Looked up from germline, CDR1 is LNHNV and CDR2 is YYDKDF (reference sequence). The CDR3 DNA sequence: TGTGCCACCAGCAGAGAGGGCGGAGCGGGACTCGGGGAGCTGTTTTTT. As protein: CATSREGGAGLGELFF.

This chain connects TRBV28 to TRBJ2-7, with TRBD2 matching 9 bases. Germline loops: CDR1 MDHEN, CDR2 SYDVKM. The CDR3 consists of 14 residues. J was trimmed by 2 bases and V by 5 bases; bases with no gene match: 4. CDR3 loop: CASSISGRTYEQYF. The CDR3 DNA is TGTGCCAGCAGTATTAGCGGGAGAACCTACGAGCAGTACTTC.

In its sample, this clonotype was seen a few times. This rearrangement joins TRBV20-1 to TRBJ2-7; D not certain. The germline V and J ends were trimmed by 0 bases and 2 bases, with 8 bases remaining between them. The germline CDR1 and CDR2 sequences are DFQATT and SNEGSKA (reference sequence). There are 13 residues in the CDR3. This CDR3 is CSARDLFTYEQYF. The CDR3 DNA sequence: TGCAGTGCTAGAGATCTGTTCACCTACGAGCAGTACTTC.

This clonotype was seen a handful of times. CDR3 residues: CASSLGLEAFF. In DNA, the CDR3 is TGCGCCAGCAGCTTGGGCCTTGAAGCTTTCTTT. V and J are TRBV5-1 and TRBJ1-1; D remains unclear. Trimming took off 0 bases at V and 7 bases at J, with 4 bases between the two ends. CDR3 length: 11 amino acids. CDR1 SGHRS and CDR2 YFSETQ come from the germline V gene.

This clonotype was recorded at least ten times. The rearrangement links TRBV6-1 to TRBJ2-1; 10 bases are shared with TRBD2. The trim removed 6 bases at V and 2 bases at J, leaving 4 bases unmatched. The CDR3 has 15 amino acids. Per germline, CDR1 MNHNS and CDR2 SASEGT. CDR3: CASSYSGRPYNEQFF. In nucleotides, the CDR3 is TGTGCCAGCAGCTATAGCGGGAGGCCCTACAATGAGCAGTTCTTC.

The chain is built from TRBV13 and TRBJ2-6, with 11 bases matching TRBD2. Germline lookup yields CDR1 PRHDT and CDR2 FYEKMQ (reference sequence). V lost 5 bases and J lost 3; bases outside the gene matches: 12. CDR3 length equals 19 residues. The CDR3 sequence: CASSRPTSGSLFGANVLTF. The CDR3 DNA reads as TGTGCCAGCAGCCGGCCAACTAGCGGGAGTCTGTTTGGGGCCAACGTCCTGACTTTC.

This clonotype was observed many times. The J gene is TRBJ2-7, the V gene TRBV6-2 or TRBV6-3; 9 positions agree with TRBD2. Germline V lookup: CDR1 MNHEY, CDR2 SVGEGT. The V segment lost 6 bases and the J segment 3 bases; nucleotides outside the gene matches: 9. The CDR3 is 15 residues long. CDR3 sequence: CASSASGTPGYEQYF. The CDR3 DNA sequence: TGTGCCAGCAGCGCTAGCGGGACCCCAGGCTACGAGCAGTACTTC.

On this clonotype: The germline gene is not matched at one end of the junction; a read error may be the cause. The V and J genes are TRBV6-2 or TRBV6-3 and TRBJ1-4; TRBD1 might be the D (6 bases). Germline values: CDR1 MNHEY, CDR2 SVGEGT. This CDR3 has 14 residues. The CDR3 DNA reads TGTTCCAGCCGTCGGGACACCACGAATGAAAAACTGTTTTTT. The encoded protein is CSSRRDTTNEKLFF.

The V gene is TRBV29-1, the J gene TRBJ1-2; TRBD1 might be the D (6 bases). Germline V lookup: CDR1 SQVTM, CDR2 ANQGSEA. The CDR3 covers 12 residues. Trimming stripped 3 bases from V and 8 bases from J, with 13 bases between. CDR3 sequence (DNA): TGCAGCGTTGATAGGGGGGGCAACGGCTACACCTTC. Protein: CSVDRGGNGYTF.

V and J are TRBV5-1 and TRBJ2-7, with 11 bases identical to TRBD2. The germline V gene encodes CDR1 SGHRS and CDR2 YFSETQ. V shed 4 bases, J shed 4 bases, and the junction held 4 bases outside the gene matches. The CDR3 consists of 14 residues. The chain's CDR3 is CASSVGLAVYEQYF. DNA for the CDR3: TGCGCCAGCAGCGTGGGACTAGCGGTATACGAGCAGTACTTC.

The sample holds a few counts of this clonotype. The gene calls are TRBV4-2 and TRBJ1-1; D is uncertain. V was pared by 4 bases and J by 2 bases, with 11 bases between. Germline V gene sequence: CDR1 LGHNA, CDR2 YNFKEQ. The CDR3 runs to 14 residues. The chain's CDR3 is CASSPPDGNTEAFF. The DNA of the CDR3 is TGTGCCAGCAGCCCCCCAGATGGTAACACTGAAGCTTTCTTT.

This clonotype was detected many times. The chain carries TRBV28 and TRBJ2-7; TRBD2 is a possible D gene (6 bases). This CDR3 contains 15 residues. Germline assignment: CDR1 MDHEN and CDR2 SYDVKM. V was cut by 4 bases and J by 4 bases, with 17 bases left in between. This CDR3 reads CASSSFSGRAYEQYF. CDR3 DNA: TGTGCCAGCAGTTCCTTTAGCGGTAGAGCTTACGAGCAGTACTTC.

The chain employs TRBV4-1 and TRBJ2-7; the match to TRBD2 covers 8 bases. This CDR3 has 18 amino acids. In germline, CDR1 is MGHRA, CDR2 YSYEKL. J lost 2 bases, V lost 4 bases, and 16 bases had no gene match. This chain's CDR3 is CASSRGLGSSGTTYEQYF. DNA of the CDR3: TGCGCCAGCAGCCGGGGACTAGGGTCTAGCGGTACTACCTACGAGCAGTACTTC.